This T cell receptor (beta chain) was sequenced during a study of cytomegalovirus exposure and HLA in healthy donors. Study-level information: Among approximately 400 genotyped donors, about 85% fell in the Caucasian-associated ancestry cluster.

In the case of this clone: Its antigen is unknown.

Unrecorded immune exposure was likely among donors, who were nominally healthy when sampled. Vbeta (60) and Jbeta (13) primers were used in the PCR. Clones were read by immunoSEQ multiplex PCR, and TCRdb kept only the in-frame ones, dropping some. Among 90,000 to 150,000 clones, nearly 65% were seen once, and the ten largest hold approximately 11%. Study-wide results and limits: Within a later analysis, the majority of CMV-associated TCR beta chains appeared HLA-restricted. In the analysis, some V segments, TRBV6-2 and TRBV6-3 included, were excluded as indistinguishable.

The CDR3 loop spans 18 amino acids. The V segment lost 3 bases and the J segment 0 bases; nucleotides outside the gene matches: 8. Germline assignment: CDR1 KGHSH and CDR2 LQKENI. This chain links TRBV18 with TRBJ1-5, with 10 bases fitting TRBD1. What was sequenced was PBMCs. The sequence was collected from a man aged 35 to 55 in good health and CMV-seropositive. CDR3: CASSPPGQGIDSNQPQHF. As DNA, the CDR3 is TGTGCCAGCTCACCTCCGGGACAGGGGATCGATAGCAATCAGCCCCAGCATTTT.